These T cell receptor beta chains were read from a single sample in a study of blood T cell repertoires in COVID-19. Only in-frame clones appear in the TCRdb table, and some are missing; sequencing was by immunoSEQ multiplex PCR. The sample yields 8,800 or so clones, around 80% seen once. Sequenced input: peripheral blood. Source of these receptors: a human donor in a cohort sampled during active COVID-19. Each CDR3 is given with its conserved first and last residue. A D gene is named only where the DNA matches it firmly. Rows give clone size only sometimes, using once, few, many, or a class for an expanded clone.

clone size	V gene	D gene	J gene	CDR3 DNA	CDR3 protein
.	TRBV12-5	.	TRBJ1-5	TGTGCTAGTGGTCCGCCGGAGGGAAGCAATCAGCCCCAGCATTTT	CASGPPEGSNQPQHF
.	TRBV2	TRBD2	TRBJ2-3	TGTGCCAGCAGTGAAGCGGGGAGCACTAGCGGTCCAACCCAGGATACGCAGTATTTT	CASSEAGSTSGPTQDTQYF
few	TRBV7-6	TRBD2	TRBJ2-1	TGTGCCAGCAGCTTAGGGCTAGCGGGAGTAGAGTCCTACAATGAGCAGTTCTTC	CASSLGLAGVESYNEQFF
once	TRBV7-2	.	TRBJ2-1	TGTGCCAGCAGCTTAGAACTCAATGAGCAGTTCTTC	CASSLELNEQFF
.	TRBV5-1	.	TRBJ2-1	TGCGCCAGCAGCTTGGGGCTCAATGAGCAGTTCTTC	CASSLGLNEQFF
.	TRBV19	TRBD2	TRBJ2-5	TGTGCCAGTAGCTCCCCCTCTGCGGGGGGCCAAGAGACCCAGTACTTC	CASSSPSAGGQETQYF
.	TRBV30	.	TRBJ1-1	TGTGCCTGGATTCCGGGACACTTGAACACTGAAGCTTTCTTT	CAWIPGHLNTEAFF
.	TRBV7-3	TRBD2	TRBJ2-5	TGTGCCAGCAGCTTAAACTCGGCGGGAGGGCCAGAGACCCAGTACTTC	CASSLNSAGGPETQYF
.	TRBV29-1	.	TRBJ1-1	TGCAGCGACGTTGGAGGTTCCCGAACTACAGAAGCTTTCTTT	CSDVGGSRTTEAFF
.	TRBV10-3	.	TRBJ2-1	TGTGCCATCAGTGCTCTCAATGAGCAGTTCTTC	CAISALNEQFF
.	TRBV7-2	.	TRBJ1-6	TGTGCCAGCAGCTTCCTGACAGTGAATTCACCCCTCCACTTT	CASSFLTVNSPLHF
.	TRBV11-2	.	TRBJ2-5	TGTGCCAGCAGCTTAGATGTCCAGGGGCTGGAGACCCAGTACTTC	CASSLDVQGLETQYF
.	TRBV19	.	TRBJ1-2	TGTGCCAGTAGGGAACAGGGAGCTAACTATGGCTACACCTTC	CASREQGANYGYTF
large	TRBV4-1	TRBD2	TRBJ2-1	TGCGCCAGCAGCCAAGAAGACTCCGGGACTAGCGGGAGATCTGAATGTTGTGAGCAGTTCTTC	CASSQEDSGTSGRSECCEQFF
.	TRBV2	.	TRBJ2-5	TGTGCCAGCAGTGAAGCGCTTCCGGGGATTCGGCAAGAGACCCAGTACTTC	CASSEALPGIRQETQYF
.	TRBV2	TRBD1	TRBJ2-5	TGTGCCAGCAATGGACAGGGTGAGACCCAGTACTTC	CASNGQGETQYF
once	TRBV5-6	TRBD1	TRBJ2-4	TGTGCCAGCAGCTTGTTCAGTTACGACAGGGCGATGTACATTCAGTACTTC	CASSLFSYDRAMYIQYF
.	TRBV7-9	TRBD1	TRBJ1-6	TGTGCCAGCAGCCTACAGGGGGCCGATTCACCCCTCCACTTT	CASSLQGADSPLHF
.	TRBV6-6	TRBD2	TRBJ2-3	TGTGCCAGCAGTTACTTAGCGGGAGTCCGCACAGATACGCAGTATTTT	CASSYLAGVRTDTQYF
.	TRBV18	TRBD1	TRBJ1-1	TGTGCCAGCTCGGATGGACAGGGGGCCTTCACTGAAGCTTTCTTT	CASSDGQGAFTEAFF
.	TRBV11-3	TRBD1	TRBJ2-1	TGTGCCAGCAGCTCGAGGACAGGAACCTACAATGAGCAGTTCTTC	CASSSRTGTYNEQFF
.	TRBV7-2	TRBD2	TRBJ2-5	TGTGCCAGCAGCAAGACTAGCGGGGGGTACCAAGAGACCCAGTACTTC	CASSKTSGGYQETQYF
.	TRBV6-1	.	TRBJ2-5	TGTGCCAGCAGTGAAGTTGCAGGGGGGCAGACCCAGTACTTC	CASSEVAGGQTQYF
.	TRBV2	.	TRBJ2-3	TGTGCCAGATCCCTAGGTAGTCCGACTGATACGCAGTATTTT	CARSLGSPTDTQYF
.	TRBV6-2/TRBV6-3	.	TRBJ2-2	TGTGCCAGCAGCACACACACAGGGCACGGGGAGCTGTTTTTT	CASSTHTGHGELFF
.	TRBV6-6	.	TRBJ1-5	TGTGCCAGCAGCGCCGACGACCAGGGTGGCAATCAGCCCCAGCATTTT	CASSADDQGGNQPQHF
.	TRBV7-2	.	TRBJ1-3	TGTGCCAGCAGCCTCCCCGGCACTCAGGGAGGAGGAAGAAACACCATATATTTT	CASSLPGTQGGGRNTIYF
.	TRBV7-7	TRBD2	TRBJ2-5	TGTGCCAGCAGCGGACGACTAGCGGGGGGGGAGACCCAGTACTTC	CASSGRLAGGETQYF
once	TRBV11-2	.	TRBJ2-1	TGTGCCAGCAGCCACGAAGTGACAGGAACCAATGAGCAGTTCTTC	CASSHEVTGTNEQFF
.	TRBV3-1/TRBV3-2	TRBD2	TRBJ2-3	TGTGCCAGCAGCCAAGCCAGCGGGGGGAACACAGATACGCAGTATTTT	CASSQASGGNTDTQYF
.	TRBV10-1	TRBD1	TRBJ1-5	TGCGCCAGTTGGGACAGAACAAATTTTAGCAATCAGCCCCAGCATTTT	CASWDRTNFSNQPQHF
.	TRBV5-1	.	TRBJ2-3	TGCGCCAGCAATATGAACGGTCCAGATACGCAGTATTTT	CASNMNGPDTQYF
.	TRBV9	.	TRBJ1-1	TGTGCCAGCAGCCTTGCCCGGGACGGGGGGAACACTGAAGCTTTCTTT	CASSLARDGGNTEAFF
.	TRBV3-1/TRBV3-2	TRBD1	TRBJ1-1	TGTGCCAGCAGCCAACTCGACAGGGGGCTGGACACTGAAGCTTTCTTT	CASSQLDRGLDTEAFF
.	TRBV6-4	TRBD1	TRBJ2-1	TGTGCCAGCACCGCGAACCCCGGGACAGGGTTAGAGAATGAGCAGTTCTTC	CASTANPGTGLENEQFF
.	TRBV9	TRBD2	TRBJ2-1	TGTGCCAGCAGCACCCGACTAGCGGGAAGCTCCTACAATGAGCAGTTCTTC	CASSTRLAGSSYNEQFF
.	TRBV6-5	TRBD1	TRBJ1-6	TGTGCCAGCAGAAAGCTCCGGGACAGTGATTCACCCCTCCACTTT	CASRKLRDSDSPLHF
.	TRBV3-1/TRBV3-2	.	TRBJ2-7	TGTGCCAGCAGCCAAGCCCAGAAACAGCAGTACTTC	CASSQAQKQQYF
.	TRBV7-9	.	TRBJ1-2	TGTGCCAGCAGCTTCGGGGGGGCCGGGGGCTACACCTTC	CASSFGGAGGYTF
once	TRBV5-1	.	TRBJ2-3	TGCGCCAGCAGCTTGGAGTGGCAGGATACGCAGTATTTT	CASSLEWQDTQYF